The 19 T cell receptor beta chains below all came from one sample that was sequenced in a study of molecular identifiers for immune sequencing clone quantification. TCRdb called the PCR reads again in MiXCR, with one record for every CDR3 protein. The sample comprises fewer than 350,000 distinct CDR3 sequences, about 20% of which are singletons, and approximately 0.85% rests with the top ten. What was sequenced was naive CD8+ T cells from blood, with Jurkat cell RNA spiked in. Stated subset: FACS-sorted CD8+CD4-CCR7+CD45RA+ naive T cells. Receptors originate from a human donor in good health. Some libraries in this study had Jurkat cell RNA spiked in.

With respect to this clonotype: It may be a read error: a sequence one base away is much more abundant. The chain has TRBV29-1 and TRBJ2-3, with D possibly matching TRBD1 (5 bases). This CDR3 spans 14 amino acids. Germline CDR1 and CDR2: SQVTM and ANQGSEA. CDR3 sequence: CSVEGQGETGTQYF. The CDR3, as DNA: TGCAGCGTTGAAGGGCAGGGTGAAACAGGTACGCAGTATTTT.

The sample holds many counts of this clonotype. The chain combines TRBV6-5 with TRBJ2-3; 8 nucleotides line up with TRBD2. With V trimmed by 3 bases and J by 0 bases, 2 bases remained unmatched. The germline V gene has CDR1 MNHEY and CDR2 SVGAGI. This CDR3 has 15 residues. The CDR3 sequence: CASSYTGGSTDTQYF. For the CDR3, the DNA is TGTGCCAGCAGTTATACGGGGGGGAGCACAGATACGCAGTATTTT.

This clonotype was counted only a few times. This chain connects TRBV3-1 to TRBJ2-3; D is ambiguous. V was cut by 8 bases and J by 4 bases, with 10 bases left in between. Germline CDR1 and CDR2: LGHDT and YNNKEL (reference sequence). The length of the CDR3 is 12 residues. In DNA form, the CDR3 reads TGTGCCAGCGGCCTTGAGGCAGATACGCAGTATTTT. Translated, it gives CASGLEADTQYF.

The table lists this clonotype with many counts. The chain couples TRBV7-9 to TRBJ2-2, with 8 bases matching TRBD2. Germline V gene data show CDR1 as SEHNR and CDR2 as FQNEAQ (reference sequence). The CDR3 is made up of 15 amino acids. J was trimmed by 1 base and V by 3 bases; bases with no gene match: 1. The CDR3 coding sequence is TGTGCCAGCAGCTTCACTAGCGGGAACACCGGGGAGCTGTTTTTT. Its protein is CASSFTSGNTGELFF.

This clonotype appeared many times. The chain has TRBV2 and TRBJ1-4; D gene ambiguous. The CDR3 runs 11 residues. Germline V lookup: CDR1 SNHLY, CDR2 FYNNEI. V dropped 10 bases and J dropped 8 bases, with 11 bases sitting between them. CDR3 loop: CAIPMGEKLFF. The CDR3 nucleotides read TGTGCCATCCCGATGGGGGAAAAACTGTTTTTT. The full variable domain, in which reference TRBV2 and TRBJ1-4 provide the parts outside the CDR3, is EPEVTQTPSHQVTQMGQEVILRCVPISNHLYFYWYRQILGQKVEFLVSFYNNEISEKSEIFDDQFSVERPDGSNFTLKIRSTKLEDSAMYFCAIPMGEKLFFGSGTQLSVL.

The sample holds a few counts of this clonotype. In DNA form, the CDR3 reads TGTGCCAGTAGTATTGGGGACAGGTCCTACGAGCAGTACTTC. Its translation is CASSIGDRSYEQYF. The V gene is TRBV19, the J gene TRBJ2-7, with 8 bases fitting TRBD1. With 3 bases clipped from V and 1 base from J, the junction kept 2 bases outside the gene matches. The CDR3 runs 14 residues. Germline loops: CDR1 LNHDA, CDR2 SQIVND (reference sequence).

In this sample, this clonotype turned up many times. The chain couples TRBV28 to TRBJ2-3; 8 bases match TRBD1. Germline values: CDR1 MDHEN, CDR2 SYDVKM. The CDR3 extends over 17 amino acids. The ends lost 6 bases at V and 0 bases at J; junction bases unmatched: 11. The CDR3 loop reads CASSRGVGQGSTDTQYF. As DNA, the CDR3 is TGTGCCAGCAGCCGGGGTGTCGGACAGGGCAGCACAGATACGCAGTATTTT.

This clonotype was counted ten times or more. The genes are TRBV4-3 and TRBJ2-3, with TRBD1 matching 10 bases. This CDR3 spans 16 amino acids. CDR1 is LGHNA, CDR2 YSLEER, per germline. The trim removed 5 bases at V and 3 bases at J, leaving 8 bases unmatched. The CDR3 nucleotides read TGCGCCAGCAGCTCTGAGCCGGGACAGGGGACAGATACGCAGTATTTT. Protein product: CASSSEPGQGTDTQYF.

This clonotype appeared many times. This chain joins TRBV19 and TRBJ1-1; D is perhaps TRBD1 (6 bases). From germline, CDR1 is LNHDA and CDR2 SQIVND (reference sequence). The germline V and J ends were trimmed by 6 bases and 4 bases, with 9 bases remaining between them. The CDR3 spans 12 residues. The CDR3 coding sequence is TGTGCCAGTAGGGACAGCCCCACTGAAGCTTTCTTT. Translation: CASRDSPTEAFF.

This clonotype has at least ten counts. The chain links TRBV13 to TRBJ2-5, with D unresolved. This CDR3 contains 14 residues. CDR1 and CDR2 (germline): PRHDT, FYEKMQ (reference sequence). V lost 4 bases to trimming and J lost 9 bases, with 18 bases between them. CDR3 sequence reads: CASSSRALPGSQYF. CDR3 DNA sequence: TGTGCCAGCAGCTCACGGGCCCTACCCGGGTCCCAGTACTTC.

In its sample, this clonotype was seen many times. V is TRBV29-1 and J is TRBJ2-7, with 10 nucleotides matching TRBD1. Germline values: CDR1 SQVTM, CDR2 ANQGSEA. The CDR3 runs to 16 residues. Trimming cost V 3 bases and J 6 bases; bases outside gene matches: 14. CDR3 protein: CSVDFVSGTGASEQYF. The CDR3 DNA sequence: TGCAGCGTTGATTTCGTGTCCGGGACAGGGGCCTCCGAGCAGTACTTC.

To note about this clonotype: Sequence at one end of the junction differs from germline and may be a read error. The CDR3: CASAPAGSSYNSPPHF. CDR3 DNA: TGTGCTAGTGCCCCGGCGGGGAGCTCCTATAATTCACCCCCCCACTTT. This chain links TRBV12-5 with TRBJ1-6; D is unclear. CDR3 length: 16 amino acids. The germline V gene has CDR1 LGHNT and CDR2 FRNRAP.

Comments on this clonotype: A single base separates this from a much larger clone, so it may be a read error. The gene calls are TRBV12-5 and TRBJ1-1; the D is unclear. Germline values: CDR1 LGHNT, CDR2 FRNRAP. The CDR3 runs 13 residues. The CDR3 DNA sequence: TGTGCTAGTGGGCTAGGGCAGAACGCTGAAGCTTTCTTT. Encoded protein: CASGLGQNAEAFF.

This clonotype was recorded at least ten times. Here the CDR3 reads CASSPWTSGGGTQYF. CDR3 coding DNA: TGCGCCAGCAGCCCCTGGACTAGCGGGGGAGGTACGCAGTATTTT. The V gene is TRBV5-1, the J gene TRBJ2-3, with 13 bases identical to TRBD2. J was trimmed by 8 bases and V by 4 bases; bases with no gene match: 7. Germline V gives CDR1 SGHRS, CDR2 YFSETQ. The CDR3 sequence is 15 residues long.

About this clonotype itself: This clone may be a read error of a much larger clone one base away. This sequence joins TRBV6-2 or TRBV6-3 and TRBJ1-1, with no clear D. Germline V gives CDR1 MNHEY, CDR2 SVGEGT. This CDR3 spans 14 amino acids. V lost 5 bases to trimming and J lost 4 bases, with 14 bases between them. The CDR3 DNA is TGTGCCAGCAGTCCCCTTCCGAGGAGCACTGAAGCTTTCTTT. Translated: CASSPLPRSTEAFF.

This clonotype was recorded at least ten times. V is TRBV14 and J is TRBJ2-7; no clear D gene. V gave up 3 bases and J gave up 6 bases, with 9 bases separating them. The CDR3 spans 12 residues. Germline CDR1 reads SGHDN; CDR2 reads FVKESK. The CDR3 nucleotides are TGTGCCAGCAGCCAGTTAGGGCTCGAGCAGTACTTC. Its translation is CASSQLGLEQYF.

This clonotype has a count of ten or more. The chain employs TRBV29-1 and TRBJ2-7; 10 bases match TRBD1. CDR1 is SQVTM and CDR2 is ANQGSEA in the germline V gene. CDR3 length: 12 residues. J lost 10 bases, V lost 7 bases, and 10 bases had no gene match. In DNA form, the CDR3 reads TGCAGCGGGGCCGGGACAGGGGAGTCCCAGTACTTC. Amino acids: CSGAGTGESQYF.

This clonotype appeared many times. The chain recombines TRBV6-5 with TRBJ1-2; 7 nucleotides line up with TRBD1. V dropped 2 bases and J dropped 9; count of bases not matched to a gene: 6. The CDR3 is 13 residues long. Germline V gives CDR1 MNHEY, CDR2 SVGAGI. CDR3 coding DNA: TGTGCCAGCAGTTACATGACAGGGACGAGCTACACCTTC. Translated: CASSYMTGTSYTF.

Ten or more counts support this clonotype. The chain combines TRBV12-3 or TRBV12-4 with TRBJ1-5; no reliable D call. This CDR3 is 14 amino acids long. V gave up 3 bases and J gave up 3 bases, with 9 bases separating them. CDR3 sequence (DNA): TGTGCCAGCAGTTTCCCCGGACTCAATCAGCCCCAGCATTTT. This sequence encodes CASSFPGLNQPQHF.